This T cell receptor beta chain derives from a study of T cell repertoires in cytomegalovirus infection. In the study overall: Matching HLA type and CMV infection were both indicated by public TCR beta signatures.

TCRdb redid the calling of the reads with MiXCR, one entry per CDR3 protein. The sample includes under 600,000 distinct CDR3 sequences, about 15% seen only once; the top ten take 20% to 30%. The length of the CDR3 is 11 residues. Looked up from germline, CDR1 is DFQATT and CDR2 is SNEGSKA (reference sequence). V was pared by 7 bases and J by 6 bases, with 12 bases between. The V call is TRBV20-1, the J call TRBJ1-2; tentative D call: TRBD1 (6 bases). This TCR was recovered from a human donor in good health (CMV status not recorded). Some clones in this sample may be carry-over from other donors' samples. Sequencing used CD8+ T cells from PBMCs. The CDR3 DNA is TGCAGTGGTGAGACAGGAGATGGCTACACCTTC. Translation gives CSGETGDGYTF.